The clone carrying this T cell receptor beta chain turned up a few times. As yet, its antigen is unknown. Germline V gene lookup returns CDR1 MNHEY and CDR2 SMNVEV (reference sequence). This CDR3 comprises 16 residues. Deletions cut 5 bases from V and 0 bases from J, with 14 bases between. The TCR beta CDR3 regions underwent amplification using RNA transcripts as the source. HTBI primers were used for first-round RT-PCR of the TCR CDR3. TCRdb fed the multiplex PCR reads into MiXCR, producing one record per CDR3 protein. The data show hundreds of thousands of distinct CDR3 sequences, with just under 20% seen just once and about 50% held by the top ten. This sample was taken from a study of T cells in Graves' hyperthyroidism and ophthalmopathy. With duration under 3 months, ophthalmopathy was active: Clinical Activity Score at least 3, NOSPECS at least 4. Uncontrolled infection, other autoimmune disease, pregnancy or lactation disqualified patients from enrolment. Clinical symptoms, serum thyroxine and TRAb, thyroid ultrasound and orbital computed tomography together formed the diagnostic basis.

Study results and limitations: Ophthalmopathy was distinguished from stable hyperthyroidism by 13 V-J signatures.

The source is a man in his forties with Graves' ophthalmopathy. The V and J genes are TRBV27 and TRBJ1-5; weak D call: TRBD1 (6 bases). The specimen sequenced was blood. The CDR3 spells CASSPKGGSSNQPQHF. The CDR3 DNA is TGTGCCAGCAGTCCTAAGGGGGGCAGTAGCAATCAGCCCCAGCATTTT.